This T cell receptor (beta chain) comes out of a study of technical replicates of blood from a few donors. The CDR3 runs to 15 residues. Germline V lookup: CDR1 MGHRA, CDR2 YSYEKL. V was pared by 7 bases and J by 5 bases, with 19 bases between. The table came from immunoSEQ multiplex PCR; TCRdb's copy has only in-frame clones and leaves some out. There are approximately 84,000 clones in the sample; 95% to 98% occur only once, and 0.12% to 0.15% lies in the top ten. The sample consisted of T cells isolated from PBMCs. V and J are TRBV4-1 and TRBJ2-3; weak D call: TRBD2 (5 bases). The clonotype was recovered from a human donor in good health. The chain's CDR3 is CASTREGSELDTQYF. For the CDR3, the DNA is TGCGCCAGCACTAGAGAGGGAAGCGAGTTAGATACGCAGTATTTT.